Below, 4 T cell receptor beta chains from the same sample are listed, as sequenced in a study of cytomegalovirus exposure and HLA in healthy donors. PCR employed 60 Vbeta and 13 Jbeta primers. Method: immunoSEQ multiplex PCR; TCRdb's copy keeps in-frame clones and lacks some. The sample has about 84,000 clones; 63% are singletons. The source material was PBMCs. The receptors stem from a woman between 40 and 50 years old in good health and CMV-seropositive.

V gene TRBV7-9 combines with J gene TRBJ1-1, with D possibly matching TRBD1 (6 bases). The CDR3 runs to 15 residues. Per the germline V gene, CDR1 is SEHNR and CDR2 is FQNEAQ (reference sequence). V was clipped by 6 bases and J by 1 base, with 15 bases between them. The CDR3 sequence: CASRQWMGANTEAFF. The CDR3 nucleotides read TGTGCCAGCAGACAATGGATGGGGGCGAACACTGAAGCTTTCTTT.

The chain uses TRBV7-2 and TRBJ1-2; D may be TRBD1 (5 bases). Germline values: CDR1 SGHTA, CDR2 FQGNSA. The CDR3 has 15 residues. V gave up 5 bases and J gave up 7 bases, with 20 bases separating them. Here the CDR3 DNA reads TGTGCCAGCAGCGAACTTTGGGGCCAGGGCAGTGGCTACACCTTC. Protein: CASSELWGQGSGYTF.

The V and J genes are TRBV4-2 and TRBJ1-3; a weak D match, TRBD1 (5 bases). Germline V gives CDR1 LGHNA, CDR2 YNFKEQ. Trimming shortened V by 2 bases and J by 4 bases, and 21 bases separated the two germline ends. The CDR3 spans 18 residues. In DNA, the CDR3 is TGTGCCAGCAGCCAATCCGCCAGGGAGCTAGCGTTCGGAAACACCATATATTTT. Encoded protein: CASSQSARELAFGNTIYF.

The V gene is TRBV5-4, the J gene TRBJ2-1, with D maybe TRBD1 (5 bases). The CDR3 has 15 residues. Trimming pared 4 bases from V and 7 bases from J, leaving 18 bases between. The germline V gene encodes CDR1 SGHNT and CDR2 YYREEE (reference sequence). CDR3 loop: CASSVVSRGTNEQFF. CDR3 nucleotides: TGTGCCAGCAGCGTGGTATCTAGGGGTACGAATGAGCAGTTCTTC.